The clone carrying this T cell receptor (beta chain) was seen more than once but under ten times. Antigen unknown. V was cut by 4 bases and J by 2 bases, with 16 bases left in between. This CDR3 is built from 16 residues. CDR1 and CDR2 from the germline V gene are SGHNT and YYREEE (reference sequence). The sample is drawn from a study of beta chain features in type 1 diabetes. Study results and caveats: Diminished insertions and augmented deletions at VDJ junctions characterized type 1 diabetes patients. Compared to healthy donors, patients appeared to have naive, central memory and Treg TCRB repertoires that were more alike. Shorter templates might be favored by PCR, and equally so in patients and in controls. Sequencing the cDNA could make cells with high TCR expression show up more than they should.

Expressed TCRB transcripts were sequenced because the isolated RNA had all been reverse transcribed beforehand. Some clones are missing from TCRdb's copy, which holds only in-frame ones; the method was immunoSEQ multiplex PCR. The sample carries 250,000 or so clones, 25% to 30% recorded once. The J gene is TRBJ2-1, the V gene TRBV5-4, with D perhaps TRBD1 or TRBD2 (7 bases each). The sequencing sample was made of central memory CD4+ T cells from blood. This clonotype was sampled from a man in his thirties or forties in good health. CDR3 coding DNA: TGTGCCAGCAGCCCCCAGGGGGGGGCGACCTACAATGAGCAGTTCTTC. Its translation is CASSPQGGATYNEQFF.